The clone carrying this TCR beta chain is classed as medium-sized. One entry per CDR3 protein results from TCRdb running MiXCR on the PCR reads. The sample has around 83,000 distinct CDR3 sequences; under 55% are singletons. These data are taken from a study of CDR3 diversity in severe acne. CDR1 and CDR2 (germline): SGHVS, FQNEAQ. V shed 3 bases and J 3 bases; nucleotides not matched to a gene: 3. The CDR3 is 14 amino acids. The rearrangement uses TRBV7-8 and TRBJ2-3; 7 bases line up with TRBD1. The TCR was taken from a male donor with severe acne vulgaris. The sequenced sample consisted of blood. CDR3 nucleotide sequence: TGTGCCAGCAGCTTGACAGGGTCTACAGATACGCAGTATTTT. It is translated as CASSLTGSTDTQYF. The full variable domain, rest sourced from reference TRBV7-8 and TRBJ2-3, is GAGVSQSPRYKVAKRGQDVALRCDPISGHVSLFWYQQALGQGPEFLTYFQNEAQLDKSGLPSDRFFAERPEGSVSTLKIQRTQQEDSAVYLCASSLTGSTDTQYFGPGTRLTVL.